This TCR beta chain was recorded in a study of T cell repertoires in cytomegalovirus infection. Study background: Public TCR beta signatures provided an indication of both CMV infection and a matching HLA type.

Overall study results and limits: HLA-C-restricted CMV-specific TCR beta clonotypes were dominant in the ex vivo response.

This clonotype was detected only a few times. The antigen remains unidentified. One entry per CDR3 protein results from TCRdb running MiXCR on the reads. The sample has around 570,000 distinct CDR3 sequences, around two fifths seen once. The CDR3 has 17 amino acids. V lost 10 bases, J lost 6 bases, and 24 bases stayed unmatched. Germline V gene lookup returns CDR1 SGHVS and CDR2 FQNEAQ. The sequences come from cultured PBMCs, collected from culture after CMV antigen stimulation. The chain carries TRBV7-8 and TRBJ2-7, with 7 bases that match TRBD2. This TCR derives from a human donor in good health (CMV status not recorded). Some clones in this sample may be carry-over from other donors' samples. CDR3 in DNA: TGTGCCACCCGCCCGGGTAGGGTTGTCTCGAGGGAGGGCGAGCAGTACTTC. This gives the protein CATRPGRVVSREGEQYF.